This TCR beta chain was profiled in a study of T cell responses to AZD1222 COVID-19 vaccine. Remarks on this clone: Antigen unknown.

Overall study findings and caveats: Vaccine-associated CD4 TCRs spanned spike, dominant at 160-218 and 743-854.

Trimming shortened V by 3 bases and J by 0 bases, and 21 bases separated the two germline ends. Germline CDR1 MNHEY, CDR2 SMNVEV (reference sequence). This CDR3 spans 19 amino acids. Sequencing was performed with immunoSEQ multiplex PCR; in TCRdb, only in-frame clones are kept and a portion is missing. The sample lists approximately 99,000 clones, approximately 91% occurring once. This rearrangement joins TRBV27 to TRBJ1-5; D gene uncertain. The clonotype originates from an adult who received the AZD1222 COVID-19 vaccine. This material consisted of peripheral blood, taken 28 days after the second AZD1222 dose. CDR3 in amino acids: CASSFSITNPLYSNQPQHF. CDR3 DNA sequence: TGTGCCAGCAGTTTTAGTATCACAAACCCCCTTTATAGCAATCAGCCCCAGCATTTT.